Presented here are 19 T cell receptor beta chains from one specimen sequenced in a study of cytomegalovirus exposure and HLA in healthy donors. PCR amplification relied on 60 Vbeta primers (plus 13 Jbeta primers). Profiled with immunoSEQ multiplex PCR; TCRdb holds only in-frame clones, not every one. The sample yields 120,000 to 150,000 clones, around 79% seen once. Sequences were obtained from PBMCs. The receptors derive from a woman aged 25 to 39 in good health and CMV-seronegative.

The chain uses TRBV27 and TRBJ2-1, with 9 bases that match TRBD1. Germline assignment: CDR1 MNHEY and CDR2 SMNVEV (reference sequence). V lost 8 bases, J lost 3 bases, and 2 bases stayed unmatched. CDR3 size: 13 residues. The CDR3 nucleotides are TGTGCCAGCCGACAGGGGGTCTACAATGAGCAGTTCTTC. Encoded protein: CASRQGVYNEQFF.

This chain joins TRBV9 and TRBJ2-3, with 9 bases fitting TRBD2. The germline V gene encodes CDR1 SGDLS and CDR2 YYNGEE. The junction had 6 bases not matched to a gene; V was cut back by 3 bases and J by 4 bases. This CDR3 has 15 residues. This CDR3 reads CASSARTSAADTQYF. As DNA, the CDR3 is TGTGCCAGCAGCGCCCGGACTAGCGCAGCAGATACGCAGTATTTT.

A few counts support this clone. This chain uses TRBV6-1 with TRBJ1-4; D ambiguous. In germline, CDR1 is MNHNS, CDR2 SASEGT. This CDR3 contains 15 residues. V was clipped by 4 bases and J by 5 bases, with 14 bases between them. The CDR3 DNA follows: TGTGCCAGCAGTGGAGGGCAGCTACGGAATGAAAAACTGTTTTTT. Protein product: CASSGGQLRNEKLFF.

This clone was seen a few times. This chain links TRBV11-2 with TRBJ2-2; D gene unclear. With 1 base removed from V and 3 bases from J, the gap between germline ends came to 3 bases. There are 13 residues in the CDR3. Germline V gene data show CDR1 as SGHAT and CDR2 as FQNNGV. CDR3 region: CASSLAYTGELFF. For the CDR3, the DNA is TGTGCCAGCAGCTTAGCGTACACCGGGGAGCTGTTTTTT.

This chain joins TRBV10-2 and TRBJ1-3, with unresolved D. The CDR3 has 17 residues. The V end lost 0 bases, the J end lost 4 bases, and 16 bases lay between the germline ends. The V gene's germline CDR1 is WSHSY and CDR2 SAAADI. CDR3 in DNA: TGCGCCAGCAGTGAGTCGGTACCCCTCGGTCGGGGAAACACCATATATTTT. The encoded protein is CASSESVPLGRGNTIYF.

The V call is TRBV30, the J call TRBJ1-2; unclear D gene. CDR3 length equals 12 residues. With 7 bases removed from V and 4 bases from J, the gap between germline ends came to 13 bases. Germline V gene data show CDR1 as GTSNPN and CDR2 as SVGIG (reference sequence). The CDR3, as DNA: TGTGCCTCAGGCGGAGGGTCCTATGGCTACACCTTC. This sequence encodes CASGGGSYGYTF.

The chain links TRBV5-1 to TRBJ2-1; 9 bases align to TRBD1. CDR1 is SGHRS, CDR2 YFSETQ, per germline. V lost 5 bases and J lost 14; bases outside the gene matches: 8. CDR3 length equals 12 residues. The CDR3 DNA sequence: TGCGCCAGCAGGCCGGGACAGGGAACGAAGTTCTTC. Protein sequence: CASRPGQGTKFF.

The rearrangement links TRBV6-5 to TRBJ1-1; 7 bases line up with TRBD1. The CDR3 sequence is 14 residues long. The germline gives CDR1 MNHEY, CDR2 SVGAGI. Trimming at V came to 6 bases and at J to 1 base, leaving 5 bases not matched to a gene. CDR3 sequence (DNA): TGTGCCAGCAGCCCGACAGGGACGAACACTGAAGCTTTCTTT. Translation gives CASSPTGTNTEAFF.

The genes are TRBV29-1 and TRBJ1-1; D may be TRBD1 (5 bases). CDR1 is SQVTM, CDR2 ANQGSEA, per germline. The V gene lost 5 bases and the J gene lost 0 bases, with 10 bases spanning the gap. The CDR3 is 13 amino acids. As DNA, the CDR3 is TGCAGCGTTTGGGCAGGGTTGAACACTGAAGCTTTCTTT. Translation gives CSVWAGLNTEAFF.

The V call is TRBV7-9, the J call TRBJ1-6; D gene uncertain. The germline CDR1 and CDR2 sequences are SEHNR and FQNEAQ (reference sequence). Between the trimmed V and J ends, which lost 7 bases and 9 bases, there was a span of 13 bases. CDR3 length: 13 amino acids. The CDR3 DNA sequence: TGTGCCAGCAACGGGAGAGAAAGTTCACCCCTCCACTTT. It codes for CASNGRESSPLHF.

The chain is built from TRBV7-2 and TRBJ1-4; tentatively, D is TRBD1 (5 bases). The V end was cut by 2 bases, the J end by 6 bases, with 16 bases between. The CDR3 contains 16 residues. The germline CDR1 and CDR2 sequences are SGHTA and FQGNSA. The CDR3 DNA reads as TGTGCCAGCAGCTTAAGGCCAAGGGGATTTGATGAAAAACTGTTTTTT. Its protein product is CASSLRPRGFDEKLFF.

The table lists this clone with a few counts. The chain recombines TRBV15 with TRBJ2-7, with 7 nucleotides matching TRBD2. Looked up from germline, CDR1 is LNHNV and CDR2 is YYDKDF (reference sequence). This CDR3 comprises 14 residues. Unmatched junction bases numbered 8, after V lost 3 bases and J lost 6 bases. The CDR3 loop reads CATSRGGMAAEQYF. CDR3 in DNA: TGTGCCACCAGCAGGGGGGGGATGGCAGCCGAGCAGTACTTC.

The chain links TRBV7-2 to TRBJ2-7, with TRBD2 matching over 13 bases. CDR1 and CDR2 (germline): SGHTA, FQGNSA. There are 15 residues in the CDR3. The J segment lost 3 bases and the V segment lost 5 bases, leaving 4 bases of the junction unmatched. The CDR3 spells CASSGLAGEIYEQYF. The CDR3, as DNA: TGTGCCAGCAGCGGACTAGCGGGGGAGATCTACGAGCAGTACTTC.

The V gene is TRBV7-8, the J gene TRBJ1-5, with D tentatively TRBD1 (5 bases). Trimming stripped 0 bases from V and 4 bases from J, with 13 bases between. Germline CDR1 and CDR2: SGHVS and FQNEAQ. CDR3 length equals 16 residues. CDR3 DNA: TGTGCCAGCAGCTTAGCGGGGCCGGCCATAAATCAGCCCCAGCATTTT. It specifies CASSLAGPAINQPQHF.

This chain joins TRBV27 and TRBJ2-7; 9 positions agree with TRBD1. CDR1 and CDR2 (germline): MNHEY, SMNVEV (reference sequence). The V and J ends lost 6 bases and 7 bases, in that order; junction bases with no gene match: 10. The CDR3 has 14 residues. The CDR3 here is CASRVGTGILEQYF. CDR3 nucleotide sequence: TGTGCCAGCAGGGTAGGGACAGGGATACTTGAGCAGTACTTC.

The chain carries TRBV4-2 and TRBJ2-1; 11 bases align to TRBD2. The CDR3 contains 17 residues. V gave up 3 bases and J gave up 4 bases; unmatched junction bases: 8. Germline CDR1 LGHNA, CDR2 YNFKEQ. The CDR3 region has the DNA TGTGCCAGCAGCCAGGCAACTAGCGGGGGCTCTTACAATGAGCAGTTCTTC. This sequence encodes CASSQATSGGSYNEQFF.

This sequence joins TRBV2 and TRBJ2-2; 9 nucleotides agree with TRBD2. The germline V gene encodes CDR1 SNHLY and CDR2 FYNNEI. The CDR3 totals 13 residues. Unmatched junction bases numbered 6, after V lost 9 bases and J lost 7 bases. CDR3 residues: CASEGLAGGELFF. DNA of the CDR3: TGTGCCAGTGAGGGACTAGCTGGCGGGGAGCTGTTTTTT.

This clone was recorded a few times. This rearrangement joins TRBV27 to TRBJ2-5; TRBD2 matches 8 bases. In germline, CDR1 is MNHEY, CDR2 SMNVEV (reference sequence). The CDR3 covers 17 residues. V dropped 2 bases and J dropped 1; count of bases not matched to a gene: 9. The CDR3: CASSLTPLAGTQETQYF. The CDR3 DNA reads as TGTGCCAGCAGTTTAACCCCCTTAGCGGGGACCCAAGAGACCCAGTACTTC.

In DNA form, the CDR3 reads TGTGCCAGCAGCTTGGGACAGCGCACCGGGGAGCTGTTTTTT. This sequence encodes CASSLGQRTGELFF. This chain connects TRBV5-5 to TRBJ2-2, with D possibly being TRBD1 (5 bases). CDR1 and CDR2 from the germline V gene are SGHKS and YYEKEE (reference sequence). CDR3 length: 14 residues. V was clipped by 0 bases and J by 4 bases, with 7 bases between them.